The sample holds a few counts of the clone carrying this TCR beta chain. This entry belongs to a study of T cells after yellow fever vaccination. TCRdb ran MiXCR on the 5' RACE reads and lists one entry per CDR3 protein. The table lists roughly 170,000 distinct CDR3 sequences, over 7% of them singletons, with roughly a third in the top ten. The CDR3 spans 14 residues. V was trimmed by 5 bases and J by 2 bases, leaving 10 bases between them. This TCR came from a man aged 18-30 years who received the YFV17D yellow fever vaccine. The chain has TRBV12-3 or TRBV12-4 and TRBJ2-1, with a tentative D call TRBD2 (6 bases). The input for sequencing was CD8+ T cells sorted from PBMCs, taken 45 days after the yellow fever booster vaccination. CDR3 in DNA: TGTGCCAGCAGTAGAGCGGGCACCTACAATGAGCAGTTCTTC. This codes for CASSRAGTYNEQFF.